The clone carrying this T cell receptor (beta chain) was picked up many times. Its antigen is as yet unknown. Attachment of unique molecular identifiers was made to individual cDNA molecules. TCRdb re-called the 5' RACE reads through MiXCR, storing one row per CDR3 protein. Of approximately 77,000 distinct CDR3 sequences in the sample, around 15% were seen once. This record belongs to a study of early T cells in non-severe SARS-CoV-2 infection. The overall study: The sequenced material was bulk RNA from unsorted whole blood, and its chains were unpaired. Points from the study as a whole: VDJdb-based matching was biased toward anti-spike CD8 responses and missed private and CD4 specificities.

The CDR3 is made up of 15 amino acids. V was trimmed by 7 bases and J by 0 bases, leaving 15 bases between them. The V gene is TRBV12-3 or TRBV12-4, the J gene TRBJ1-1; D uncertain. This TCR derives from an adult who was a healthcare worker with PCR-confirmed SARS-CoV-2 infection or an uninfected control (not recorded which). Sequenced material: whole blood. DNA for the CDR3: TGTGCCAGCACCCTGAGCGGAGAGATGAACACTGAAGCTTTCTTT. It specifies CASTLSGEMNTEAFF.